This T cell receptor beta chain emerged from a study of blood T cell repertoires in COVID-19. Here immunoSEQ multiplex PCR was the method, and the copy in TCRdb shows in-frame clones only, minus some. The sample has a few hundred thousand clones, around nine tenths seen once. Losses at the gene ends were 0 bases for V and 1 base for J; bases not matched to a gene: 5. The length of the CDR3 is 16 residues. Germline CDR1 is SGHVS and CDR2 is FNYEAQ. The chain is built from TRBV7-6 and TRBJ1-1; 7 positions match TRBD1. The sample comprised peripheral blood. This receptor was identified in a woman between 65 and 79 years old with COVID-19, enrolled during active disease. The CDR3 DNA follows: TGTGCCAGCAGCTTAGCCCCGGGACAGTCGAACACTGAAGCTTTCTTT. Protein sequence: CASSLAPGQSNTEAFF.